These T cell receptor beta chains were read from a single sample in a study of Ad26.COV2.S vaccination and SARS-CoV-2 variants. Method: immunoSEQ multiplex PCR; TCRdb's copy keeps in-frame clones and lacks some. The data contain about 440,000 clones, 80% to 95% of them singletons. The source material was peripheral blood, sampled in a trial of Ad26.COV2.S vaccine versus placebo. The receptors stem from a person between 18 and 59 years old who received the Ad26.COV2.S COVID-19 vaccine or a placebo. Both conserved end residues are part of each CDR3. D genes are given only for firm matches. Some rows mark clone size as missing; the rest say once, few, many or name a class of expanded clone.

d_call	v_call	j_call	clone_size	cdr3_nt	cdr3_aa
-	TRBV19	TRBJ2-3	-	TGTGCCAGTAAAGCTCGCGGCAGCACAGATACGCAGTATTTT	CASKARGSTDTQYF
-	TRBV2	TRBJ1-4	-	TGTGCCAGCAGCTCAGCCTGGGGGGCAAAACTGTTTTTT	CASSSAWGAKLFF
TRBD2	TRBV10-3	TRBJ2-7	-	TGTGCCATCAGTGAGTCGCGACTAGCGGGAGGGCGCGAGCAGTACTTC	CAISESRLAGGREQYF
-	TRBV5-4	TRBJ1-6	few	TGTGCCAGCAGCACGGACGGTAATTCACCCCTCCACTTT	CASSTDGNSPLHF
-	TRBV7-9	TRBJ1-2	-	TGTGCCAGCAGCTCTGGGGACTATGGCTACACCTTC	CASSSGDYGYTF
TRBD2	TRBV13	TRBJ2-1	-	TGTGCCAGCAGCTCGGGACTAGCGGGGGTAAATGAGCAGTTCTTC	CASSSGLAGVNEQFF
-	TRBV2	TRBJ2-5	-	TGTGCCAGCAGTGAAGGACAGTACCAAGAGACCCAGTACTTC	CASSEGQYQETQYF
-	TRBV19	TRBJ1-2	-	TGTGCCAGTGCAGTGGGAGAGTATGGCTACACCTTC	CASAVGEYGYTF
TRBD2	TRBV5-6	TRBJ2-7	-	TGTGCCAGCAGCCGGAGGGGACTAGCGTTCCACGAGCAGTACTTC	CASSRRGLAFHEQYF
-	TRBV7-2	TRBJ2-1	-	TGTGCCAGCAGCCCGACAGAATACAATGAGCAGTTCTTC	CASSPTEYNEQFF
TRBD2	TRBV7-2	TRBJ2-7	-	TGTGCCAGCAGCTTAAATCCGGGGGGGACCCGGGCCTATACGCAGTACTTC	CASSLNPGGTRAYTQYF
-	TRBV18	TRBJ2-5	-	TGTGCCAGCTCACGGGGACGGGACCCGAGTAAAGAGACCCAGTACTTC	CASSRGRDPSKETQYF
TRBD2	TRBV15	TRBJ2-2	-	TGTGCCACCAGCAGAGTTTCATTTAGCGGGAGCCGTCTCGGCACCGGGGAGCTGTTTTTT	CATSRVSFSGSRLGTGELFF
TRBD2	TRBV28	TRBJ2-1	-	TGTGCCAGCAGGCGCGGACTAGCGGGAGAGTCCTACAATGAGCAGTTCTTC	CASRRGLAGESYNEQFF
TRBD1	TRBV7-2	TRBJ2-7	-	TGTGCCAGCAGCAAAGACTACAGGGGACACGAGCAGTACTTC	CASSKDYRGHEQYF
TRBD1	TRBV28	TRBJ2-5	once	TGTGCCAGCAGTTCCAGGACAGGGGTGGGGGAGACCCAGTACTTC	CASSSRTGVGETQYF
-	TRBV27	TRBJ2-3	-	TGTGCCAGCAGTTTACAGGGACTCACAGATACGCAGTATTTT	CASSLQGLTDTQYF
TRBD1	TRBV5-1	TRBJ2-1	once	TGCGCCAGCAGCTTCAGGACAGGCAACAATGAGCAGTTCTTC	CASSFRTGNNEQFF
TRBD2	TRBV28	TRBJ2-7	-	TGTGCCAGCAGTTTATTACTAGCGGACCTTTACGAGCAGTACTTC	CASSLLLADLYEQYF
TRBD1	TRBV24-1	TRBJ2-7	-	TGTGCCACCAGTGATGGGGGACAGGGGAAAGACTACGAGCAGTACTTC	CATSDGGQGKDYEQYF
-	TRBV15	TRBJ1-2	-	TGTGCCACCAGCAGAGATAGACCGAAAAACTATGGCTACACCTTC	CATSRDRPKNYGYTF
-	TRBV27	TRBJ1-4	-	TGTGCCAGCAGTCCGGGAGAGCAGGAAAAACTGTTTTTT	CASSPGEQEKLFF
-	TRBV9	TRBJ2-1	-	TGTGCCAGCAGCGTAGATCCGGGTCTGTACAATGAGCAGTTCTTC	CASSVDPGLYNEQFF
TRBD2	TRBV7-2	TRBJ2-1	few	TGTGCCAGCAGCTCACCGGGACTAGCGTACAATGAGCAGTTCTTC	CASSSPGLAYNEQFF
-	TRBV7-2	TRBJ2-1	once	TGTGCCAGCACCCCTCCCCCAGGGGTTGAGCAGTTCTTC	CASTPPPGVEQFF
TRBD1	TRBV15	TRBJ1-5	-	TGTGCCACCAGCAGAGCTGAACAGGGGTTTTATAGCAATCAGCCCCAGCATTTT	CATSRAEQGFYSNQPQHF
-	TRBV11-2	TRBJ2-7	-	TGTGCCAGCAGCTTACTACTAGAAGACTACGAGCAGTACTTC	CASSLLLEDYEQYF
-	TRBV4-1	TRBJ2-1	-	TGCGCCAGCAGCCGCCAGACTAGTCCAAGTGAGCAGTTCTTC	CASSRQTSPSEQFF
-	TRBV24-1	TRBJ2-6	-	TGTGCCACCAGTCAATACACTAGCACTGGGGCCAACGTCCTGACTTTC	CATSQYTSTGANVLTF
-	TRBV7-6	TRBJ2-1	-	TGTGCCAGCAGCGAGACGCTAGGGACATCTCATGAGCAGTTCTTC	CASSETLGTSHEQFF
TRBD1	TRBV6-2/TRBV6-3	TRBJ1-5	-	TGTGCCAGCAGTCCGGACAGGGCCCGTTTGACGCCCCAGCATTTT	CASSPDRARLTPQHF
-	TRBV10-2	TRBJ2-2	-	TGCGCCAGCAGCCTCGTTGGAGGGTTGAGTCCCACCGGGGAGCTGTTTTTT	CASSLVGGLSPTGELFF
-	TRBV18	TRBJ2-4	-	TGTGCCAGCTCACCACTTCCAGTCCTAGCCAAAAACATTCAGTACTTC	CASSPLPVLAKNIQYF
TRBD2	TRBV28	TRBJ2-5	-	TGTGCCAGCAGTCCACCCCTCGGGCTAGCGGGAGGGGCAGAGACCCAGTACTTC	CASSPPLGLAGGAETQYF
TRBD1	TRBV7-9	TRBJ2-7	-	TGTGCCAGCAGCTCCAGGGGACAGGGGGCTAACGAGCAGTACTTC	CASSSRGQGANEQYF
TRBD1	TRBV19	TRBJ2-3	-	TGTGCCAGTAGTCCGACAGGGTCAGATACGCAGTATTTT	CASSPTGSDTQYF
TRBD1	TRBV9	TRBJ2-5	-	TGTGCCAGCAGCACCGGGACAGGGGGCCCAGAGACCCAGTACTTC	CASSTGTGGPETQYF
-	TRBV3-1/TRBV3-2	TRBJ2-5	-	TGTGCCAGCAGCCAAGGGGGTCCCGAAGAGACCCAGTACTTC	CASSQGGPEETQYF
-	TRBV11-2	TRBJ2-5	-	TGTGCCAGCAGCCGCGGGGAGACCCAGTACTTC	CASSRGETQYF
-	TRBV5-4	TRBJ2-1	-	TGTGCCAGCAGCTTGGACGGGAGTCGGAATGAGCAGTTCTTC	CASSLDGSRNEQFF
TRBD1	TRBV7-8	TRBJ2-3	-	TGTGCCAGCAGCTTAGAGGGACAGGGGATCGATACGCAGTATTTT	CASSLEGQGIDTQYF
TRBD1	TRBV4-1	TRBJ2-6	-	TGCGCCAGCAGCTCCAGGGACAGGATGGATGGTGGGGCCAACGTCCTGACTTTC	CASSSRDRMDGGANVLTF
TRBD2	TRBV27	TRBJ2-5	-	TGTGCCAGCAGTAAATTTCCCGGGAGGGAGACCCAGTACTTC	CASSKFPGRETQYF
TRBD2	TRBV19	TRBJ2-3	-	TGTGCCAGTAGTAGCCCTAGCGGAAGCACAGATACGCAGTATTTT	CASSSPSGSTDTQYF
-	TRBV7-9	TRBJ1-1	few	TGTGCCAGCAGTCGTCCCGGACAGCCTTCGACTGAAGCTTTCTTT	CASSRPGQPSTEAFF
-	TRBV4-3	TRBJ1-3	-	TGCGCCAGCAGCCCGGGATGGTCTGGAAACACCATATATTTT	CASSPGWSGNTIYF